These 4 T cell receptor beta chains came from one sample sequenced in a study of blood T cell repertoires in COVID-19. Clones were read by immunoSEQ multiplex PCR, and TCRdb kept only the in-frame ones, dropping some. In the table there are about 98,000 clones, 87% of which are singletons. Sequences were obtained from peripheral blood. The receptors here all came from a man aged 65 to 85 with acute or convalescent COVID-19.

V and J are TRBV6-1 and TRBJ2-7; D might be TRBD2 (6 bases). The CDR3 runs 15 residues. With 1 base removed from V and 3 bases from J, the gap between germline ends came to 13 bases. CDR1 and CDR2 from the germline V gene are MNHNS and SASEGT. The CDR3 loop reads CASSEGPSEIYEQYV. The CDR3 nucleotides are TGTGCCAGCAGTGAAGGTCCTAGCGAGATCTACGAGCAGTACGTC.

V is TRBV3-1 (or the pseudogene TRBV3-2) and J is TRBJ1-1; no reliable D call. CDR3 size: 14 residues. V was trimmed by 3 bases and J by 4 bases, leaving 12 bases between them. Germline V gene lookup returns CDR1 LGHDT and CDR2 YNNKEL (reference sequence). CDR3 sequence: CASSQASRVTEAFF. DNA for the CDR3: TGTGCCAGCAGCCAGGCCAGCCGGGTCACTGAAGCTTTCTTT.

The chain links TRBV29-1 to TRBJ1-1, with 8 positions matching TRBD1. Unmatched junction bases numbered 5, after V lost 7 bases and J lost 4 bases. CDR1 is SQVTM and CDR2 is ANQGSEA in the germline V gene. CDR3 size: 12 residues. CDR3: CSADRGSTEAFF. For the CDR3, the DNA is TGCAGCGCCGACAGGGGTAGCACTGAAGCTTTCTTT. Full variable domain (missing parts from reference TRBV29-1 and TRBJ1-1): SAVISQKPSRDICQRGTSLTIQCQVDSQVTMMFWYRQQPGQSLTLIATANQGSEATYESGFVIDKFPISRPNLTFSTLTVSNMSPEDSSIYLCSADRGSTEAFFGQGTRLTVV.

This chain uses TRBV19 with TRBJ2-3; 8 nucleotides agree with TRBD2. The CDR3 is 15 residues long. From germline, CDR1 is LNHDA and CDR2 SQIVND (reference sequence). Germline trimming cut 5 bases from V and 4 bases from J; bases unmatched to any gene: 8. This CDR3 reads CASSVTSAPPDTQYF. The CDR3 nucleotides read TGTGCCAGTAGTGTGACTAGCGCCCCGCCAGATACGCAGTATTTT.